Listed below are T cell receptor beta chains from one sample, sequenced in a study of glioma-infiltrating T cells. TCRdb called the multiplex PCR reads again in MiXCR, with one record for every CDR3 protein. The repertoire consists of some 180,000 distinct CDR3 sequences, with approximately 30% occurring once and the leading ten covering 20% to 25%. The source material was glioma tissue, nonneoplastic brain tissue, or PBMCs (not recorded which). These receptors were collected from a human donor with low-grade glioma or glioblastoma, undergoing nonglioma brain surgery, or in good health (not recorded which). CDR3s include the opening cysteine and the closing phenylalanine or tryptophan. D genes are given only for firm matches. Not every row has a clone size; where given, it reads once, few, many or a size class.

V,D,J,size,CDR3,DNA
TRBV6-1,TRBD2,TRBJ2-7,many,CASSSLSGRKYEQYF,TGTGCCAGCAGTTCCCTTAGCGGGAGAAAGTACGAGCAGTACTTC
TRBV20-1,.,TRBJ2-2,many,CSARSELRGDTGELFF,TGCAGTGCTAGAAGTGAGCTGCGTGGGGACACCGGGGAGCTGTTTTTT
TRBV6-1,.,TRBJ1-2,.,CASSERTAINYGYTF,TGTGCCAGCAGTGAACGAACCGCGATTAACTATGGCTACACCTTC
TRBV29-1,.,TRBJ2-5,.,CSVETVKETQYF,TGCAGCGTTGAGACGGTCAAAGAGACCCAGTACTTC
TRBV28,.,TRBJ2-5,many,CAIRQVNQETQYF,TGTGCCATCCGACAGGTTAACCAAGAGACCCAGTACTTC
TRBV11-2,TRBD2,TRBJ2-1,.,CASSLGLAGVGHEQFF,TGTGCCAGCAGCCTAGGACTAGCGGGAGTGGGGCATGAGCAGTTCTTC
TRBV20-1,.,TRBJ2-7,.,CSANSRDWSYEQYF,TGCAGTGCTAACTCACGGGATTGGTCCTACGAGCAGTACTTC
TRBV27,.,TRBJ2-1,many,CASSSPYNEQFF,TGTGCCAGCAGTTCCCCATACAATGAGCAGTTCTTC
TRBV28,.,TRBJ2-2,many,CASSLWAAGSSGELFF,TGTGCCAGCAGTTTATGGGCCGCAGGGAGTTCCGGGGAGCTGTTTTTT
TRBV4-2,.,TRBJ2-1,many,CASSQDGISSYNEQFF,TGTGCCAGCAGCCAAGATGGAATAAGCTCCTACAATGAGCAGTTCTTC
TRBV30,TRBD1,TRBJ1-2,few,CAANYRDRGGYGYTF,TGTGCCGCCAACTACCGGGACAGGGGTGGGTATGGCTACACCTTC
TRBV5-1,.,TRBJ1-4,.,CASSLAAGTYNEKLFF,TGCGCCAGCAGCTTGGCCGCCGGTACTTACAATGAAAAACTGTTTTTT
TRBV6-2/TRBV6-3,.,TRBJ2-7,.,CASSYWGGTFGEQYF,TGTGCCAGCAGTTACTGGGGCGGGACGTTCGGAGAGCAGTACTTC
TRBV10-3,TRBD1,TRBJ1-1,.,CAIKGAGTGGTEAFF,TGTGCCATCAAGGGGGCGGGGACCGGCGGTACTGAAGCCTTCTTT
TRBV4-3,.,TRBJ1-2,few,CASSQDFTGVSYGYTF,TGCGCCAGCAGCCAAGATTTCACGGGGGTTAGCTATGGCTACACCTTC
TRBV6-1,.,TRBJ2-1,many,CASSEDLRTNNEQFF,TGTGCCAGCAGTGAAGACCTCCGCACCAACAATGAGCAGTTCTTC
TRBV14,TRBD2,TRBJ2-1,.,CASSHTGTTPPYNEQFF,TGTGCCAGCAGCCACACCGGGACTACCCCCCCCTACAATGAGCAGTTCTTC
TRBV6-2/TRBV6-3,.,TRBJ2-3,many,CASSFGLPDTQYF,TGTGCCAGCAGTTTTGGACTACCTGATACGCAGTATTTT
TRBV4-1,.,TRBJ2-6,many,CASSQSGTSSGANVLTF,TGCGCCAGCAGCCAAAGCGGGACAAGCTCTGGGGCCAACGTCCTGACTTTC
TRBV20-1,.,TRBJ1-2,many,CSAALSGVNGYTF,TGCAGTGCTGCCCTCTCGGGGGTCAATGGCTACACCTTC
TRBV4-2,TRBD1,TRBJ2-7,.,CASSPETGAYKEQYF,TGTGCCAGCAGCCCCGAGACAGGGGCTTATAAAGAGCAGTACTTC
TRBV4-1,TRBD2,TRBJ2-2,few,CASSQAGTSVSGELFF,TGCGCCAGCAGCCAAGCCGGGACTAGTGTTAGCGGGGAGCTGTTTTTT